The T cell receptor beta chain under discussion was sequenced for a study of cytotoxic CD8 clonotypes in ibrutinib-treated CLL. Libraries were prepared by immunoSEQ multiplex PCR; TCRdb keeps only in-frame clonotypes and omits some of them. This sample has hundreds of thousands of clones, with roughly 70% found just once. This clone was seen only a few times. Library input was about 1.8 micrograms of DNA from cryopreserved PBMCs. Germline V gives CDR1 ENHRY, CDR2 SYGVKD. This CDR3 spans 15 amino acids. Trimming pared 3 bases from V and 1 base from J, leaving 12 bases between. The chain couples TRBV10-3 to TRBJ1-2; D ambiguous. Sequences were derived from PBMCs, sampled after 36 months of ibrutinib treatment. This clonotype was sampled from a human donor with chronic lymphocytic leukemia. CDR3 sequence: CAISDIISGNYGYTF. The CDR3 DNA follows: TGTGCCATCAGTGATATTATCTCGGGTAACTATGGCTACACCTTC.